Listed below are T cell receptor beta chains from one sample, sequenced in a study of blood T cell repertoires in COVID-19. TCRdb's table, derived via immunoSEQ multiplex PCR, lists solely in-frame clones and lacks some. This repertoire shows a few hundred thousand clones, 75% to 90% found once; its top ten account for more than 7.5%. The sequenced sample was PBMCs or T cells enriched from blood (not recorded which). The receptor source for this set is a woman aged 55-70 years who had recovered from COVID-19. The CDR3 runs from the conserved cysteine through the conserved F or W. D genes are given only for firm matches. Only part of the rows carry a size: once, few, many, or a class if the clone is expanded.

CDR3: CASKLAGQGEQFF
DNA: TGTGCCAGCAAACTAGCGGGGCAGGGGGAGCAGTTCTTC
J: TRBJ2-1
size: -
D: TRBD2
length: 13
V: TRBV6-5

CDR3: CASKPDGSVYSNQPQHF
DNA: TGTGCCAGCAAGCCCGACGGGTCAGTATATAGCAATCAGCCCCAGCATTTT
J: TRBJ1-5
size: -
D: -
length: 17
V: TRBV27

CDR3: CASSVGGGAKNIQYF
DNA: TGTGCCAGCAGCGTAGGCGGGGGTGCCAAAAACATTCAGTACTTC
J: TRBJ2-4
size: -
D: TRBD2
length: 15
V: TRBV9

CDR3: CATSGSLAKNIQYF
DNA: TGTGCCACCAGCGGCTCCCTAGCCAAAAACATTCAGTACTTC
J: TRBJ2-4
size: -
D: -
length: 14
V: TRBV15

CDR3: CASAYTGTGYNEQFF
DNA: TGTGCCAGCGCATATACCGGGACAGGGTACAATGAGCAGTTCTTC
J: TRBJ2-1
size: -
D: TRBD1
length: 15
V: TRBV2

CDR3: CASSILGDRNQPQHF
DNA: TGTGCCAGTAGTATACTGGGGGACAGAAATCAGCCCCAGCATTTT
J: TRBJ1-5
size: -
D: TRBD1
length: 15
V: TRBV19

CDR3: CASSLRTGTNTGELFF
DNA: TGTGCCAGCAGCCTCCGGACAGGGACGAACACCGGGGAGCTGTTTTTT
J: TRBJ2-2
size: -
D: TRBD1
length: 16
V: TRBV3-1/TRBV3-2

CDR3: CASSQETNQPQHF
DNA: TGTGCCAGCAGCCAAGAAACAAATCAGCCCCAGCATTTT
J: TRBJ1-5
size: -
D: -
length: 13
V: TRBV3-1/TRBV3-2

CDR3: CASSPSPLYYEQYF
DNA: TGTGCCAGCAGTCCGTCTCCCCTCTACTACGAGCAGTACTTC
J: TRBJ2-7
size: -
D: -
length: 14
V: TRBV27

CDR3: CASRLDARGQGEGYTF
DNA: TGTGCCAGCAGACTAGATGCCAGGGGACAGGGGGAAGGCTACACCTTC
J: TRBJ1-2
size: -
D: TRBD1
length: 16
V: TRBV27

CDR3: CSVEVRGRSEAFF
DNA: TGCAGCGTTGAAGTCAGGGGGCGGAGTGAAGCTTTCTTT
J: TRBJ1-1
size: -
D: TRBD1
length: 13
V: TRBV29-1

CDR3: CASSLVAASSYNEQFF
DNA: TGTGCCAGCAGCTTAGTGGCGGCGAGCTCCTACAATGAGCAGTTCTTC
J: TRBJ2-1
size: -
D: -
length: 16
V: TRBV7-8

CDR3: CSAIRGEAFF
DNA: TGCAGTGCCATACGGGGTGAAGCTTTCTTT
J: TRBJ1-1
size: -
D: -
length: 10
V: TRBV20-1

CDR3: CATSRDRAGGADTQYF
DNA: TGTGCCACCAGCAGAGATAGGGCAGGGGGCGCGGATACGCAGTATTTT
J: TRBJ2-3
size: once
D: TRBD1
length: 16
V: TRBV15

CDR3: CASSLNAGGTDEQYF
DNA: TGTGCCAGCAGCTTAAATGCAGGGGGTACGGACGAGCAGTACTTC
J: TRBJ2-7
size: -
D: TRBD1
length: 15
V: TRBV7-9

CDR3: CAWSFGTDYGYTF
DNA: TGTGCCTGGAGTTTCGGGACAGACTATGGCTACACCTTC
J: TRBJ1-2
size: -
D: TRBD1
length: 13
V: TRBV30

CDR3: CASSYDGQSNYGYTF
DNA: TGTGCCAGCAGCTACGATGGACAGTCAAACTATGGCTACACCTTC
J: TRBJ1-2
size: once
D: -
length: 15
V: TRBV7-2

CDR3: CASRTANLGTIPNTGELFF
DNA: TGTGCCAGCAGGACAGCAAACCTTGGGACTATTCCGAACACCGGGGAGCTGTTTTTT
J: TRBJ2-2
size: -
D: TRBD2
length: 19
V: TRBV28

CDR3: CASTGGITDTQYF
DNA: TGTGCCAGCACGGGGGGGATCACAGATACGCAGTATTTT
J: TRBJ2-3
size: -
D: TRBD2
length: 13
V: TRBV6-6

CDR3: CATTGRTRGELFF
DNA: TGTGCCACCACAGGGCGGACCAGAGGGGAGCTGTTTTTT
J: TRBJ2-2
size: -
D: -
length: 13
V: TRBV19

CDR3: CASSLGAGSQVQETQYF
DNA: TGTGCCAGCAGCTTGGGGGCCGGTTCGCAAGTCCAAGAGACCCAGTACTTC
J: TRBJ2-5
size: -
D: -
length: 17
V: TRBV5-8

CDR3: CATSRKTGFHEQFF
DNA: TGTGCCACCAGCAGAAAGACAGGGTTCCATGAGCAGTTCTTC
J: TRBJ2-1
size: -
D: TRBD1
length: 14
V: TRBV15

CDR3: CASSEFPRGVSGNTIYF
DNA: TGTGCCAGCAGTGAATTTCCTCGGGGGGTTTCTGGAAACACCATATATTTT
J: TRBJ1-3
size: few
D: -
length: 17
V: TRBV2

CDR3: CASSLGQGRDGGELFF
DNA: TGTGCCAGCAGCCTCGGACAGGGGCGGGATGGCGGGGAGCTGTTTTTT
J: TRBJ2-2
size: few
D: TRBD1
length: 16
V: TRBV5-4

CDR3: CAITSGPPTEAFF
DNA: TGTGCCATCACCTCAGGGCCCCCGACTGAAGCTTTCTTT
J: TRBJ1-1
size: -
D: -
length: 13
V: TRBV5-4

CDR3: CASGLGASSYNEQFF
DNA: TGTGCTAGTGGTTTGGGGGCGAGCTCCTACAATGAGCAGTTCTTC
J: TRBJ2-1
size: -
D: -
length: 15
V: TRBV12-5

CDR3: CASSLIGGAGDTQYF
DNA: TGCGCCAGCAGCTTGATCGGGGGGGCCGGAGATACGCAGTATTTT
J: TRBJ2-3
size: -
D: TRBD2
length: 15
V: TRBV5-1

CDR3: CASSPQDSPLHF
DNA: TGCGCCAGCAGCCCCCAGGATTCACCCCTCCACTTT
J: TRBJ1-6
size: once
D: -
length: 12
V: TRBV4-1

CDR3: CASGWTAVWQPQHF
DNA: TGTGCCAGCGGTTGGACAGCGGTGTGGCAGCCCCAGCATTTT
J: TRBJ1-5
size: -
D: -
length: 14
V: TRBV2

CDR3: CASSSRTGADSPLHF
DNA: TGTGCCAGCAGCTCGAGGACAGGGGCGGACTCACCCCTCCACTTT
J: TRBJ1-6
size: -
D: TRBD1
length: 15
V: TRBV7-2

CDR3: CASSKAGSSDYGYTF
DNA: TGTGCCAGCAGCAAAGCAGGCAGTAGCGACTATGGCTACACCTTC
J: TRBJ1-2
size: -
D: -
length: 15
V: TRBV21-1

CDR3: CASSRDLQGAYYGYTF
DNA: TGTGCCAGCAGTCGCGATTTACAGGGGGCTTACTATGGCTACACCTTC
J: TRBJ1-2
size: -
D: TRBD1
length: 16
V: TRBV11-2

CDR3: CASSLDGSQGREAFF
DNA: TGTGCCAGCAGCTTAGACGGCAGTCAGGGCAGAGAAGCTTTCTTT
J: TRBJ1-1
size: many
D: -
length: 15
V: TRBV7-9

CDR3: CASSSRGPDNEQFF
DNA: TGCGCCAGCAGTTCGAGGGGGCCGGACAATGAGCAGTTCTTC
J: TRBJ2-1
size: -
D: TRBD1
length: 14
V: TRBV5-1

CDR3: CASSLTAPGDQAFF
DNA: TGTGCCAGCAGTTTAACCGCCCCAGGGGATCAGGCTTTCTTT
J: TRBJ1-1
size: -
D: -
length: 14
V: TRBV27

CDR3: CASSGGSYNSPLHF
DNA: TGCGCCAGCAGCGGCGGCTCCTATAATTCACCCCTCCACTTT
J: TRBJ1-6
size: -
D: -
length: 14
V: TRBV5-1

CDR3: CASSRQGYDYTF
DNA: TGTGCCAGCTCTCGACAGGGCTATGACTACACCTTC
J: TRBJ1-2
size: -
D: TRBD1
length: 12
V: TRBV2

CDR3: CASSVDGQPRDTQYF
DNA: TGTGCCAGCAGCGTAGATGGGCAGCCCCGGGATACGCAGTATTTT
J: TRBJ2-3
size: -
D: -
length: 15
V: TRBV9

CDR3: CASSELLTGATDTQYF
DNA: TGTGCCAGCAGTGAGCTCCTGACAGGAGCCACAGATACGCAGTATTTT
J: TRBJ2-3
size: -
D: -
length: 16
V: TRBV2

CDR3: CASKSGGLGYTF
DNA: TGTGCCAGCAAATCAGGGGGGCTCGGCTACACCTTC
J: TRBJ1-2
size: -
D: TRBD1
length: 12
V: TRBV27